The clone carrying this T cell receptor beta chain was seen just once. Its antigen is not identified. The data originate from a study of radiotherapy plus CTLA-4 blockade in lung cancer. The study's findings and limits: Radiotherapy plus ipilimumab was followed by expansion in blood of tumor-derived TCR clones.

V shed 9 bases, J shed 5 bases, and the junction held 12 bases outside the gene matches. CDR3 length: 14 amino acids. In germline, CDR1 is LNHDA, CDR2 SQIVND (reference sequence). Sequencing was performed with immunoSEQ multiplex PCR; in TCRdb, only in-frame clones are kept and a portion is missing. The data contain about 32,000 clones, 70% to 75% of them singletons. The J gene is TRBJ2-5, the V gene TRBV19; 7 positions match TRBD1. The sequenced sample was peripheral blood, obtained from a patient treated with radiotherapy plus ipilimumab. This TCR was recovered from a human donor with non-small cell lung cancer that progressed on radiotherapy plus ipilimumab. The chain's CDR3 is CASQDRRGRETQYF. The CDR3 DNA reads TGTGCCAGCCAGGACAGGCGTGGACGGGAGACCCAGTACTTC.